These T cell receptor beta chains were read from a single sample in a study of PD-1 blockade in classical Hodgkin lymphoma. Sequencing was performed with immunoSEQ multiplex PCR; in TCRdb, only in-frame clones are kept and a portion is missing. The table lists more than 14,000 clones, around 64% of them singletons. The sample in question was peripheral blood mononuclear cells (PBMCs), obtained at baseline. These TCRs come from a human donor with classical Hodgkin lymphoma. The CDR3 runs from the conserved cysteine through the conserved F or W. The D gene is left open where the match is weak. Only part of the rows carry a size: once, few, many, or a class if the clone is expanded.

clone size: -; V gene: TRBV6-5; J gene: TRBJ2-1; D gene: -; CDR3 length: 13; CDR3 protein: CASSFLTGFEQFF; CDR3 DNA: TGTGCCAGCAGTTTCCTAACAGGTTTTGAGCAGTTCTTC
clone size: -; V gene: TRBV5-4; J gene: TRBJ2-1; D gene: -; CDR3 length: 17; CDR3 protein: CASSLAGGSGYYNEQFF; CDR3 DNA: TGTGCCAGCAGCTTGGCAGGCGGATCCGGCTATTACAATGAGCAGTTCTTC
clone size: -; V gene: TRBV7-9; J gene: TRBJ1-6; D gene: -; CDR3 length: 13; CDR3 protein: CASSRRQALALHF; CDR3 DNA: TGTGCCAGCAGCAGACGACAGGCCCTCGCCCTCCACTTT
clone size: -; V gene: TRBV6-5; J gene: TRBJ2-1; D gene: -; CDR3 length: 12; CDR3 protein: CASSEQGPKQFF; CDR3 DNA: TGTGCCAGCAGTGAACAGGGACCTAAGCAGTTCTTC
clone size: few; V gene: TRBV15; J gene: TRBJ1-2; D gene: -; CDR3 length: 14; CDR3 protein: CATSRAGRTYGYTF; CDR3 DNA: TGTGCCACCAGCAGAGCTGGACGGACGTATGGCTACACCTTC
clone size: few; V gene: TRBV6-1; J gene: TRBJ2-5; D gene: TRBD1; CDR3 length: 16; CDR3 protein: CASSEPGQGVRETQYF; CDR3 DNA: TGTGCCAGCAGTGAACCGGGACAGGGGGTTCGGGAGACCCAGTACTTC
clone size: -; V gene: TRBV6-5; J gene: TRBJ2-2; D gene: TRBD1; CDR3 length: 14; CDR3 protein: CASSGQGVAGELFF; CDR3 DNA: TGTGCCAGCAGTGGACAGGGTGTGGCCGGGGAGCTGTTTTTT
clone size: -; V gene: TRBV10-3; J gene: TRBJ2-7; D gene: -; CDR3 length: 15; CDR3 protein: CAISEGGPGTYEQYF; CDR3 DNA: TGTGCCATCAGTGAGGGGGGGCCGGGGACCTACGAGCAGTACTTC
clone size: medium-sized; V gene: TRBV28; J gene: TRBJ2-7; D gene: TRBD1; CDR3 length: 14; CDR3 protein: CASSLFRTGNEQYF; CDR3 DNA: TGTGCCAGCAGTTTGTTTCGGACAGGGAACGAGCAGTACTTC
clone size: few; V gene: TRBV11-3; J gene: TRBJ2-1; D gene: TRBD2; CDR3 length: 15; CDR3 protein: CASSLVSGRAGEQFF; CDR3 DNA: TGTGCCAGCAGCTTAGTTAGCGGGAGGGCCGGTGAGCAGTTCTTC
clone size: -; V gene: TRBV10-3; J gene: TRBJ2-1; D gene: TRBD2; CDR3 length: 16; CDR3 protein: CAISDFAGAGLNEQFF; CDR3 DNA: TGTGCCATCAGTGACTTCGCGGGAGCGGGACTCAATGAGCAGTTCTTC
clone size: -; V gene: TRBV4-2; J gene: TRBJ2-1; D gene: TRBD2; CDR3 length: 21; CDR3 protein: CASSQVFTSGRADRSYNEQFF; CDR3 DNA: TGTGCCAGCAGCCAAGTCTTCACTAGCGGGAGGGCCGACCGGTCCTACAATGAGCAGTTCTTC
clone size: few; V gene: TRBV11-3; J gene: TRBJ1-4; D gene: -; CDR3 length: 11; CDR3 protein: CASSPGSELFF; CDR3 DNA: TGTGCCAGCAGCCCTGGGTCGGAACTGTTTTTT
clone size: few; V gene: TRBV4-1; J gene: TRBJ2-7; D gene: -; CDR3 length: 15; CDR3 protein: CASSQDPTEIYEQYF; CDR3 DNA: TGCGCCAGCAGCCAAGACCCGACAGAGATCTACGAGCAGTACTTC
clone size: -; V gene: TRBV28; J gene: TRBJ2-6; D gene: TRBD1; CDR3 length: 16; CDR3 protein: CASRRGQSSGANVLTF; CDR3 DNA: TGTGCCAGCAGACGGGGACAGTCCTCTGGGGCCAACGTCCTGACTTTC
clone size: once; V gene: TRBV9; J gene: TRBJ1-3; D gene: TRBD1; CDR3 length: 15; CDR3 protein: CASSLTGSPGNTIYF; CDR3 DNA: TGTGCCAGCAGCTTGACAGGGTCCCCTGGAAACACCATATATTTT
clone size: -; V gene: TRBV19; J gene: TRBJ1-6; D gene: -; CDR3 length: 14; CDR3 protein: CASSYTADNSPLHF; CDR3 DNA: TGTGCCAGTAGTTACACAGCGGATAATTCACCCCTCCACTTT
clone size: -; V gene: TRBV5-4; J gene: TRBJ1-2; D gene: -; CDR3 length: 13; CDR3 protein: CASSRQDNYGYTF; CDR3 DNA: TGTGCCAGCAGCCGACAGGATAACTATGGCTACACCTTC
clone size: -; V gene: TRBV2; J gene: TRBJ1-1; D gene: -; CDR3 length: 15; CDR3 protein: CASSAMGGGGTEAFF; CDR3 DNA: TGTGCCAGCAGTGCGATGGGGGGAGGAGGTACTGAAGCTTTCTTT
clone size: -; V gene: TRBV5-1; J gene: TRBJ2-1; D gene: TRBD1; CDR3 length: 18; CDR3 protein: CASSRLTGGVSSYNEQFF; CDR3 DNA: TGCGCCAGCAGCAGATTAACAGGGGGCGTTAGCTCCTACAATGAGCAGTTCTTC
clone size: -; V gene: TRBV4-2; J gene: TRBJ2-5; D gene: TRBD2; CDR3 length: 19; CDR3 protein: CASSQERAGGELSRETQYF; CDR3 DNA: TGTGCCAGCAGCCAAGAAAGAGCGGGAGGGGAACTGTCGAGGGAGACCCAGTACTTC
clone size: -; V gene: TRBV7-8; J gene: TRBJ2-7; D gene: -; CDR3 length: 15; CDR3 protein: CASSLPAGGGYEQYF; CDR3 DNA: TGTGCCAGCAGCTTACCCGCAGGGGGGGGGTACGAGCAGTACTTC
clone size: -; V gene: TRBV10-3; J gene: TRBJ2-1; D gene: -; CDR3 length: 15; CDR3 protein: CAISDVGTGPNEQFF; CDR3 DNA: TGTGCCATCAGTGACGTCGGCACGGGGCCCAATGAGCAGTTCTTC
clone size: -; V gene: TRBV6-6; J gene: TRBJ2-1; D gene: -; CDR3 length: 11; CDR3 protein: CASSQAGGAFF; CDR3 DNA: TGTGCCAGCAGCCAGGCCGGGGGCGCGTTCTTC
clone size: -; V gene: TRBV15; J gene: TRBJ2-7; D gene: TRBD2; CDR3 length: 12; CDR3 protein: CATGTSGYEQYF; CDR3 DNA: TGTGCCACCGGGACTAGCGGCTACGAGCAGTACTTC
clone size: -; V gene: TRBV5-6; J gene: TRBJ1-5; D gene: -; CDR3 length: 16; CDR3 protein: CASSLVGDPSNQPQHF; CDR3 DNA: TGTGCCAGCAGCTTGGTCGGTGATCCTAGCAATCAGCCCCAGCATTTT
clone size: -; V gene: TRBV11-3; J gene: TRBJ2-1; D gene: -; CDR3 length: 13; CDR3 protein: CASSLDGRGEQFF; CDR3 DNA: TGTGCCAGCAGCTTGGACGGAAGAGGCGAGCAGTTCTTC
clone size: -; V gene: TRBV4-1; J gene: TRBJ2-7; D gene: TRBD2; CDR3 length: 16; CDR3 protein: CASSQVIAGPRYEQYF; CDR3 DNA: TGCGCCAGCAGCCAAGTTATAGCGGGACCGCGCTACGAGCAGTACTTC
clone size: few; V gene: TRBV28; J gene: TRBJ2-2; D gene: -; CDR3 length: 17; CDR3 protein: CASSFEERRGPGGELFF; CDR3 DNA: TGTGCCAGCAGTTTTGAGGAAAGAAGGGGTCCGGGTGGGGAGCTGTTTTTT
clone size: -; V gene: TRBV7-9; J gene: TRBJ2-7; D gene: -; CDR3 length: 15; CDR3 protein: CASSLKGGSSYEQYF; CDR3 DNA: TGTGCCAGCAGCTTAAAAGGGGGGAGCTCCTACGAGCAGTACTTC
clone size: once; V gene: TRBV28; J gene: TRBJ2-7; D gene: -; CDR3 length: 14; CDR3 protein: CASTLSGVTYEQYF; CDR3 DNA: TGTGCCAGCACCCTGTCCGGTGTAACCTACGAGCAGTACTTC
clone size: -; V gene: TRBV19; J gene: TRBJ2-7; D gene: -; CDR3 length: 14; CDR3 protein: CASSIRHNNYEQYF; CDR3 DNA: TGTGCCAGTAGTATAAGGCATAACAACTACGAGCAGTACTTC
clone size: -; V gene: TRBV5-5; J gene: TRBJ2-3; D gene: -; CDR3 length: 15; CDR3 protein: CASSLVGAGADTQYF; CDR3 DNA: TGTGCCAGCAGCTTGGTCGGGGCTGGGGCAGATACGCAGTATTTT
clone size: -; V gene: TRBV7-9; J gene: TRBJ2-7; D gene: -; CDR3 length: 13; CDR3 protein: CASSSRADYEQYF; CDR3 DNA: TGTGCCAGCAGCTCCCGGGCTGACTACGAGCAGTACTTC
clone size: -; V gene: TRBV2; J gene: TRBJ2-1; D gene: TRBD2; CDR3 length: 19; CDR3 protein: CASSTSLNFSGRRDNEQFF; CDR3 DNA: TGTGCCAGCAGTACCAGCCTCAATTTTAGCGGGAGACGCGACAATGAGCAGTTCTTC
clone size: -; V gene: TRBV6-1; J gene: TRBJ2-3; D gene: -; CDR3 length: 13; CDR3 protein: CASSADYRDTQYF; CDR3 DNA: TGTGCCAGCAGTGCGGACTACCGAGATACGCAGTATTTT
clone size: -; V gene: TRBV18; J gene: TRBJ2-1; D gene: TRBD2; CDR3 length: 16; CDR3 protein: CASSPVGLAEYNEQFF; CDR3 DNA: TGTGCCAGCTCACCGGTAGGCCTAGCGGAATACAATGAGCAGTTCTTC
clone size: -; V gene: TRBV7-9; J gene: TRBJ2-3; D gene: TRBD1; CDR3 length: 16; CDR3 protein: CASSLAPQGAADTQYF; CDR3 DNA: TGTGCCAGCAGCTTAGCGCCGCAGGGGGCCGCAGATACGCAGTATTTT
clone size: -; V gene: TRBV6-5; J gene: TRBJ1-2; D gene: -; CDR3 length: 14; CDR3 protein: CASSPGGDFYGYTF; CDR3 DNA: TGTGCCAGCTCCCCGGGAGGGGACTTTTATGGCTACACCTTC
clone size: few; V gene: TRBV27; J gene: TRBJ1-6; D gene: -; CDR3 length: 14; CDR3 protein: CASSLGGEHSPLHF; CDR3 DNA: TGTGCCAGCAGTTTAGGGGGGGAGCATTCACCCCTCCACTTT